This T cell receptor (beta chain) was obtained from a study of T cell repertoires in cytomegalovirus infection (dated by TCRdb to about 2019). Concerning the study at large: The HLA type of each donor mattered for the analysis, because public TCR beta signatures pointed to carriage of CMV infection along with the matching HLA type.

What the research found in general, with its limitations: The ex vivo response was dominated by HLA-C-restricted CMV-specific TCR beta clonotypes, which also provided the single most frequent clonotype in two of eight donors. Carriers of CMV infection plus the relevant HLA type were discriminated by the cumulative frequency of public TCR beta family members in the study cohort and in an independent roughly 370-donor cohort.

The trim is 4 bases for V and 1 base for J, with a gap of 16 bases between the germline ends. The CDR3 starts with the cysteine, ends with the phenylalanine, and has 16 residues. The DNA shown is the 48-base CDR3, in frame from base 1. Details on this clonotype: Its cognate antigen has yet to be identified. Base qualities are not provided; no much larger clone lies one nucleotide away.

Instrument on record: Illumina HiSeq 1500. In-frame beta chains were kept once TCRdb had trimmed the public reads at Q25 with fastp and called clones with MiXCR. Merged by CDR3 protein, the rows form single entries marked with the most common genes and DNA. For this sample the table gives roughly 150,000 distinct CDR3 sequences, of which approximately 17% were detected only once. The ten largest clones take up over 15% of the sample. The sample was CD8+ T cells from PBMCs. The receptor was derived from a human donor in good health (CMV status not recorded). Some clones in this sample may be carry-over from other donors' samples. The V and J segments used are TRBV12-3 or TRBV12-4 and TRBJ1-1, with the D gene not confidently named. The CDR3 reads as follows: CASSSHSRVPNTEAFF. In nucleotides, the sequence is TGTGCCAGCAGTTCCCACTCAAGGGTTCCGAACACTGAAGCTTTCTTT.